These 5 T cell receptor beta chains originate from one sample sequenced in a study of control samples from healthy donors and cancer patients. Sequencing was performed with immunoSEQ multiplex PCR; in TCRdb, only in-frame clones are kept and a portion is missing. The profile shows roughly 32,000 clones, more than 85% of them singletons. Sequencing was carried out using PBMCs. These receptors all come from a woman aged 40-49 years with lung cancer.

The chain combines TRBV19 with TRBJ2-2; 9 bases are a match to TRBD1. Germline-derived CDR1 and CDR2 are LNHDA and SQIVND (reference sequence). CDR3 length equals 15 residues. The V segment lost 6 bases and the J segment 5 bases; nucleotides outside the gene matches: 7. CDR3 sequence reads: CASSWDRVVTGELFF. CDR3 nucleotides: TGTGCCAGTAGCTGGGACAGGGTAGTAACCGGGGAGCTGTTTTTT.

This rearrangement joins TRBV28 to TRBJ2-1, with 8 bases that match TRBD2. Looked up from germline, CDR1 is MDHEN and CDR2 is SYDVKM. With 4 bases clipped from V and 3 bases from J, the junction kept 8 bases outside the gene matches. The CDR3 spans 16 residues. CDR3 nucleotide sequence: TGTGCCAGCAGTTCGTCCAGCGGGGGAGACTACAATGAGCAGTTCTTC. Its protein product is CASSSSSGGDYNEQFF.

This clone was counted a single time. The gene calls are TRBV5-6 and TRBJ2-7; D not resolved. The germline V gene encodes CDR1 SGHDT and CDR2 YYEEEE. This CDR3 has 13 residues. Trimming removed 1 base at V and 2 bases at J, with 7 bases between. This chain's CDR3 is CASSLPATYEQYF. CDR3 sequence (DNA): TGTGCCAGCAGCTTGCCAGCAACCTACGAGCAGTACTTC.

This clone showed up just a few times. This chain connects TRBV11-2 to TRBJ2-3; D is unclear. Germline V gene data show CDR1 as SGHAT and CDR2 as FQNNGV. Trimming pared 4 bases from V and 0 bases from J, leaving 8 bases between. The CDR3 consists of 14 residues. CDR3 protein: CASSSDFSTDTQYF. As DNA, the CDR3 is TGTGCCAGCAGCTCCGACTTCAGCACAGATACGCAGTATTTT.

The chain couples TRBV6-2 or TRBV6-3 to TRBJ2-7; a weak D match, TRBD1 (5 bases). The V gene lost 4 bases and the J gene lost 4 bases, with 14 bases spanning the gap. This CDR3 has 14 amino acids. Germline assignment: CDR1 MNHEY and CDR2 SVGEGT. The CDR3: CASSSPPGFYEQYF. Written as DNA, the CDR3 is TGTGCCAGCAGTTCCCCTCCAGGGTTTTACGAGCAGTACTTC.